Reported below is one T cell receptor (beta chain). This clone has only a few counts. Its antigen is unknown. No clone much larger than this one lies a single base away; base qualities are absent. The data belong to a study of lymphopenia after photon versus proton radiotherapy (dated by TCRdb to the late 2010s). In terms of the full investigation: The study compared the immunological effects of photon versus proton radiation therapy in patients with gastrointestinal tumors who developed high-grade lymphopenia. The cohort included 15 to 20 patients with gastrointestinal tumors who developed lymphopenia after receiving either photon or proton therapy. The goal of the study was to characterize the differences between the two radiation modalities in how they affect the immune system.

Library creation used the immunoSEQ multiplex PCR assay. T cell repertoires were profiled with deep sequencing of rearranged TCR beta loci together with multiparametric flow cytometry. The clones in this table, taken by TCRdb from immuneACCESS, are in-frame only. Not every clone is retained; where verified, under half of the shortfall comes from an unresolved V gene, and the cause of the rest is unknown. In this sample the table shows roughly 150,000 clones, roughly nine tenths of which occur a single time. The ten largest make up about 4.7% of the sample. The trim is 3 bases for V and 1 base for J, with a gap of 6 bases between the germline ends. Taken from cysteine to phenylalanine, the CDR3 has 13 residues. The DNA shown is the 39-base CDR3, in frame from base 1. The germline V gene sets CDR1 to SGHVS and CDR2 to FNYEAQ. The research as a whole found: Once the lymphocyte count had reached its nadir, the repertoires of photon-treated patients showed oligoclonal expansion, particularly of CD8+ Temra cells, and this expansion drove the decline in diversity. The authors looked at the survival association only in patients who died, and they framed better survival with proton therapy as a possibility rather than a demonstrated result. Among patients across the cohort who died, overall survival time showed an inverse correlation with a larger post-nadir drop in TCR diversity. During treatment, patients who received photon therapy lost naive T cells and TCR diversity and gained effector/memory populations, whereas patients who received proton therapy remained relatively stable.

Sequencing used peripheral blood, obtained from a patient treated with photon-based radiotherapy. This sequence was found in a man aged 45-60 years with gastric cancer. Recombination joined TRBV7-6 with TRBJ1-1; tentative D gene TRBD1, with 5 bases matching. The CDR3 loop reads CASSLDTNTEAFF. Read as DNA, the sequence is TGTGCCAGCAGCTTGGACACGAACACTGAAGCTTTCTTT.